This T cell receptor (beta chain) was profiled in a study of shared clonotypes between healthy human individuals. Overall study context: Three CD4 naive, three CD4 memory, two CD8 naive and one CD8 memory plate were used per donor. Study results and limitations: Naive subsets typically showed greater estimated richness than memory subsets.

The junction had 7 bases not matched to a gene; V was cut back by 4 bases and J by 2 bases. The CDR3 is made up of 17 amino acids. Germline V gene lookup returns CDR1 SQVTM and CDR2 ANQGSEA. All participating donors were Caucasian adults from Nashville, Tennessee. The split of CD4+ cells yielded CD45RA+ naive and CD45RA-negative memory subsets. As to this clone: The antigen is not known.

Only in-frame clones appear in the TCRdb table, and some are missing; sequencing was by immunoSEQ multiplex PCR. Of over a million clones in the sample, roughly 95% were seen once. What was sequenced was naive CD4+ T cells sorted from blood. Subset of the sample: CD45RA+ positively selected. This TCR was recovered from a man in his thirties or forties in good health. The chain recombines TRBV29-1 with TRBJ2-1, with TRBD2 identical over 14 bases. This CDR3 is CSVGGGTSGSAYNEQFF. CDR3 nucleotides: TGCAGCGTTGGGGGCGGGACTAGCGGGAGTGCCTACAATGAGCAGTTCTTC.